A single sample is the source of the 16 T cell receptor beta chains below, sequenced in a study of CD8 T cells in Susac syndrome. Reverse transcription of roughly 0.5 to 1 ug RNA used random hexamers. TCRdb analysed the immunoSEQ multiplex PCR reads with MiXCR anew, one entry per CDR3 protein. The profile shows about 400,000 distinct CDR3 sequences, approximately 85% of them singletons. The sequenced sample consisted of CD8+ T cells from PBMCs. The source of these receptors is a human donor with multiple sclerosis.

The CDR3 is CASSQAGQATYEQYF. The CDR3 nucleotides are TGCGCCAGCAGCCAAGCGGGGCAGGCAACCTACGAGCAGTACTTC. This chain joins TRBV4-1 and TRBJ2-7; D tentatively fits TRBD1 or TRBD2 (5 bases each). Germline V gives CDR1 MGHRA, CDR2 YSYEKL. CDR3 length equals 15 residues. The V and J ends lost 1 base and 2 bases respectively, with 12 bases between them.

The J gene is TRBJ1-2, the V gene TRBV4-1; TRBD1 is a possible D gene (5 bases). Germline values: CDR1 MGHRA, CDR2 YSYEKL. The CDR3 contains 17 residues. Trimming stripped 1 base from V and 4 bases from J, with 19 bases between. The CDR3 DNA is TGCGCCAGCAGCCAAGCAGGAACAGGAGACCCCTCCTATGGCTACACCTTC. This gives the protein CASSQAGTGDPSYGYTF.

This chain connects TRBV23-1 to TRBJ2-7; 11 nucleotides match TRBD2. TRBV23-1 is treated as an ORF (open reading frame) with a function not yet certain. The trim removed 7 bases at V and 0 bases at J, leaving 8 bases unmatched. CDR3 length: 16 amino acids. The CDR3 DNA reads TGCGCCAGCATCCAACAACTAGCGGGGGACTCCTACGAGCAGTACTTC. It codes for CASIQQLAGDSYEQYF.

The chain recombines TRBV12-3 or TRBV12-4 with TRBJ1-1; no firm D call. CDR3 size: 14 residues. The ends were cut back, 5 bases at V and 1 base at J, with 11 bases in the middle. The CDR3 DNA reads as TGTGCCAGCAGTATCCTCGCGGCGAACACTGAAGCTTTCTTT. As protein: CASSILAANTEAFF.

The V gene is TRBV19, the J gene TRBJ2-1; D gene ambiguous. Trimming took off 3 bases at V and 0 bases at J, with 9 bases between the two ends. The CDR3 loop spans 15 amino acids. Germline-derived CDR1 and CDR2 are LNHDA and SQIVND (reference sequence). The CDR3 bases are TGTGCCAGTAGTATGGGGATAGGCTCCTACAATGAGCAGTTCTTC. It codes for CASSMGIGSYNEQFF. Supplemented by reference TRBV19 and TRBJ2-1, the full variable domain reads DGGITQSPKYLFRKEGQNVTLSCEQNLNHDAMYWYRQDPGQGLRLIYYSQIVNDFQKGDIAEGYSVSREKKESFPLTVTSAQKNPTAFYLCASSMGIGSYNEQFFGPGTRLTVL.

The chain employs TRBV11-2 and TRBJ1-2, with D possibly TRBD1 on 5 matching bases. CDR3 size: 15 residues. The V gene's germline CDR1 is SGHAT and CDR2 FQNNGV. Trimming left V 5 bases short and J 4 bases short, with 17 bases between. CDR3 loop: CASSPITRGTYGYTF. For the CDR3, the DNA is TGTGCCAGCAGCCCAATAACGAGGGGAACCTATGGCTACACCTTC.

The chain is built from TRBV30 and TRBJ2-7; the D gene is possibly TRBD1 (7 bases). Germline CDR1 and CDR2: GTSNPN and SVGIG (reference sequence). The V and J ends lost 2 bases and 6 bases respectively, with 14 bases between them. This CDR3 has 13 amino acids. CDR3 loop: CAWSWAGGGEQYF. CDR3 DNA: TGTGCCTGGAGTTGGGCAGGGGGAGGCGAGCAGTACTTC.

V and J are TRBV28 and TRBJ1-2; possibly TRBD1 for D (6 bases). Germline V gene sequence: CDR1 MDHEN, CDR2 SYDVKM. The CDR3 is 13 residues long. Trimming took off 2 bases at V and 8 bases at J, with 12 bases between the two ends. Written as DNA, the CDR3 is TGTGCCAGCAGTTTAGGGGCGGGGGGCGGCTACACCTTC. This translates into CASSLGAGGGYTF.

The chain combines TRBV12-3 or TRBV12-4 with TRBJ1-2; maybe TRBD1 (6 bases). V was trimmed by 5 bases and J by 4 bases, leaving 11 bases between them. The length of the CDR3 is 13 residues. The CDR3 sequence: CASSITGTYGYTF. The CDR3 bases are TGTGCCAGCAGTATAACAGGGACCTATGGCTACACCTTC.

The rearrangement uses TRBV5-1 and TRBJ2-3; the D gene is possibly TRBD1 (5 bases). V shed 0 bases and J shed 2 bases, with 13 bases lying between them. CDR1 is SGHRS and CDR2 is YFSETQ in the germline V gene. This CDR3 spans 16 amino acids. This CDR3 reads CASSLALQGLTDTQYF. In DNA form, the CDR3 reads TGCGCCAGCAGCTTGGCCCTGCAGGGTCTCACAGATACGCAGTATTTT.

The chain links TRBV28 to TRBJ2-7; 10 positions match TRBD2. CDR3 length: 16 amino acids. Germline CDR1 is MDHEN and CDR2 is SYDVKM. V was pared by 3 bases and J by 0 bases, with 5 bases of the junction left unmatched. In DNA, the CDR3 is TGTGCCAGCAGTTTCTCTAGCGGGAGAAGCTCCTACGAGCAGTACTTC. It translates to CASSFSSGRSSYEQYF.

As regards this clonotype: One end of the junction is discordant with germline, which a read error may explain. As DNA, the CDR3 is TGTGCCAGCAGCGCCTCGGGCTCCCACGAGCAGTACTTC. The encoded protein is CASSASGSHEQYF. V and J are TRBV7-6 and TRBJ2-7; D gene unclear. Germline values: CDR1 SGHVS, CDR2 FNYEAQ. The CDR3 runs to 13 residues.

J is TRBJ2-1 and V is TRBV6-5, with TRBD1 matching over 12 bases. This CDR3 is 15 amino acids long. V shed 9 bases, J shed 9 bases, and the junction held 12 bases outside the gene matches. Germline loops: CDR1 MNHEY, CDR2 SVGAGI. The CDR3 sequence is CASGTPGTGGGEQFF. The CDR3 bases are TGTGCCAGTGGCACCCCCGGGACAGGGGGCGGTGAGCAGTTCTTC.

DNA for the CDR3: TGTGCCAGCAGTGATCTGGGGGAGAGCTCCTACAATGAGCAGTTCTTC. It translates to CASSDLGESSYNEQFF. The chain carries TRBV3-1 and TRBJ2-1; either TRBD1 or TRBD2 may supply D (5 bases each). The CDR3 has 16 residues. V lost 6 bases and J 0 bases, leaving 15 bases between the germline ends. The germline CDR1 and CDR2 sequences are LGHDT and YNNKEL (reference sequence).

The chain combines TRBV28 with TRBJ1-1; D remains unclear. Germline V gives CDR1 MDHEN, CDR2 SYDVKM. CDR3 length equals 15 residues. Trimming took 8 bases from V and 8 from J, leaving 24 bases between them. CDR3 nucleotide sequence: TGTGCCAGCTTAAGGTATCCCCAGCCATTCTCAGAAGCTTTCTTT. It translates to CASLRYPQPFSEAFF.

V and J are TRBV4-1 and TRBJ1-5, with 7 nucleotides matching TRBD1. The length of the CDR3 is 15 residues. Germline loops: CDR1 MGHRA, CDR2 YSYEKL. V shed 4 bases, J shed 4 bases, and the junction held 7 bases outside the gene matches. CDR3 loop: CASSPGVQGNQPQHF. CDR3 nucleotide sequence: TGCGCCAGCAGCCCGGGGGTACAGGGGAATCAGCCCCAGCATTTT.